This is a list of T cell receptor beta chains from one sample in a study of shared clonotypes between healthy human individuals. Libraries were prepared by immunoSEQ multiplex PCR; TCRdb keeps only in-frame clonotypes and omits some of them. This sample yields about 1 million clones, of which about 76% are seen a single time; roughly 1.4% belongs to the top ten. Sequencing used memory CD4+ T cells sorted from blood. These receptors came from a man younger than 30 in good health. Each CDR3 is given with its conserved first and last residue. A D gene is named only where the DNA matches it firmly. Size is omitted from some rows. Given values are once, few, many or a class for expanded clones.

>TRBV30|-|TRBJ2-7|TRBD2
CAWTREGLSDEQYF
TGTGCCTGGACGCGGGAGGGCCTTTCGGACGAGCAGTACTTC
>TRBV28|-|TRBJ1-2|-
CASSSRLGGYTF
TGTGCCAGCAGTTCCCGCCTCGGGGGCTACACCTTC
>TRBV10-1|-|TRBJ2-3|-
CASSVNRVGDTQYF
TGCGCCAGCAGTGTTAACAGGGTGGGAGATACGCAGTATTTT
>TRBV7-9|few|TRBJ1-2|TRBD1
CASSLHADRGPGYTF
TGTGCCAGCAGCCTCCACGCGGACAGGGGCCCTGGCTACACCTTC
>TRBV13|-|TRBJ1-2|-
CASSLEGAWGYTF
TGTGCCAGCAGCTTAGAAGGGGCTTGGGGCTACACCTTC
>TRBV7-2|-|TRBJ2-6|TRBD2
CASSSTSGRTGANVLTF
TGTGCCAGCAGCTCGACTAGCGGGAGAACTGGGGCCAACGTCCTGACTTTC
>TRBV19|-|TRBJ2-7|-
CASSTVLSSYEQYF
TGTGCCAGTTCGACAGTATTGAGCTCCTACGAGCAGTACTTC
>TRBV6-5|-|TRBJ1-6|-
CASSYSGRGNSPLHF
TGTGCCAGCAGTTACTCAGGGCGCGGTAATTCACCCCTCCACTTT
>TRBV7-2|-|TRBJ2-6|-
CASSLGASGANVLTF
TGTGCCAGCAGCTTGGGGGCCTCTGGGGCCAACGTCCTGACTTTC
>TRBV6-5|-|TRBJ1-6|-
CASAVGTVGSPLHF
TGTGCCAGCGCCGTGGGGACGGTGGGTTCACCCCTCCACTTT
>TRBV6-1|few|TRBJ1-2|-
CASRPGNYGYTF
TGTGCCAGCAGGCCCGGGAACTATGGCTACACCTTC
>TRBV11-1|-|TRBJ2-5|TRBD2
CASSLGNPSGEETQYF
TGTGCCAGCAGCTTAGGCAACCCTAGCGGGGAAGAGACCCAGTACTTC
>TRBV7-2|-|TRBJ1-2|TRBD1
CASSLAGGTGGRYGYTF
TGTGCCAGCAGCTTAGCGGGGGGAACAGGGGGAAGGTATGGCTACACCTTC
>TRBV29-1|-|TRBJ1-2|-
CSVGAGRGYTF
TGCAGCGTCGGGGCAGGAAGGGGCTACACCTTC
>TRBV10-3|-|TRBJ2-7|TRBD1
CAVQQGANSYEQYF
TGTGCCGTCCAACAGGGGGCTAACTCCTACGAGCAGTACTTC
>TRBV9|-|TRBJ1-1|TRBD1
CASSSSETGDEAFF
TGTGCCAGCAGCTCCTCGGAGACAGGGGATGAAGCTTTCTTT
>TRBV2|-|TRBJ2-6|TRBD1
CASTRDRGVSGANVLTF
TGTGCCAGCACCAGAGACAGGGGGGTCTCTGGGGCCAACGTCCTGACTTTC
>TRBV21-1|-|TRBJ1-4|-
CASSKVRRNSTSNEKLFF
TGTGCCAGCAGCAAAGTTCGGCGGAACAGCACTTCTAATGAAAAACTGTTTTTT
>TRBV2|-|TRBJ2-5|TRBD2
CASRGGETQYF
TGTGCCAGCCGGGGAGGGGAGACCCAGTACTTC
>TRBV29-1|few|TRBJ1-1|-
CSVDRNRESTEAFF
TGCAGCGTTGATCGGAACAGGGAGAGCACTGAAGCTTTCTTT
>TRBV28|-|TRBJ2-7|TRBD1
CASSSYRGLNEQYF
TGTGCCAGCAGTTCCTACAGGGGCTTGAACGAGCAGTACTTC
>TRBV4-2|-|TRBJ1-5|-
CASSQISGSSSNQPQHF
TGTGCCAGCAGCCAAATCTCAGGGTCGTCCAGCAATCAGCCCCAGCATTTT
>TRBV10-3|many|TRBJ2-5|-
CAISLLGQETQYF
TGTGCCATCAGTTTACTAGGGCAAGAGACCCAGTACTTC
>TRBV5-1|once|TRBJ2-1|TRBD2
CASSLMPSGTAYNEQFF
TGCGCCAGCAGCTTGATGCCTAGCGGGACCGCCTACAATGAGCAGTTCTTC
>TRBV9|once|TRBJ2-7|-
CASSTPPSYEQYF
TGTGCCAGCAGCACACCCCCATCCTACGAGCAGTACTTC
>TRBV30|-|TRBJ1-2|TRBD1
CAWTLRQGAFYGYTF
TGTGCCTGGACCCTGAGGCAGGGGGCATTCTATGGCTACACCTTC
>TRBV11-2|-|TRBJ2-7|-
CASSLDRGGLEQYF
TGTGCCAGCAGCTTAGACAGGGGTGGTTTGGAGCAGTACTTC
>TRBV19|-|TRBJ1-2|TRBD1
CASSNRGGYGYTF
TGTGCCAGTAGTAACAGGGGCGGCTATGGCTACACCTTC
>TRBV7-8|many|TRBJ1-2|TRBD1
CASSSRDRGTNGYTF
TGTGCCAGCAGCAGCCGGGACAGGGGAACGAACGGCTACACCTTC
>TRBV7-8|-|TRBJ2-7|-
CASSSTGLEQYF
TGTGCCAGCAGCTCCACAGGGCTCGAGCAGTACTTC
>TRBV2|-|TRBJ1-3|-
CASTTDSGNTIYF
TGTGCCAGCACCACCGATTCTGGAAACACCATATATTTT
>TRBV7-2|-|TRBJ2-4|-
CASSLARLGSIQYF
TGTGCCAGCAGCTTAGCTCGGTTGGGCTCCATTCAGTACTTC
>TRBV7-2|-|TRBJ2-7|TRBD2
CASSLEGTSGRVSYEQYF
TGTGCCAGCAGCTTAGAGGGGACTAGCGGGAGGGTCTCCTACGAGCAGTACTTC
>TRBV7-2|-|TRBJ2-7|-
CASSPRERGSYEQYF
TGTGCCAGCAGTCCCAGGGAAAGGGGATCCTACGAGCAGTACTTC
>TRBV14|-|TRBJ1-1|-
CASSHPGLNTEAFF
TGTGCCAGCAGCCATCCAGGACTGAACACTGAAGCTTTCTTT
>TRBV18|once|TRBJ2-3|TRBD1
CASSPRTGSGTDTQYF
TGTGCCAGCTCACCAAGGACAGGGTCGGGCACAGATACGCAGTATTTT
>TRBV30|once|TRBJ1-5|-
CAWSAGDSNQPQHF
TGTGCCTGGAGTGCGGGGGATAGCAATCAGCCCCAGCATTTT
>TRBV7-2|-|TRBJ2-1|-
CASSSQGGGSSYNEQFF
TGTGCCAGCAGCTCCCAGGGGGGCGGGAGTTCCTACAATGAGCAGTTCTTC
>TRBV6-5|-|TRBJ2-7|-
CASSKDRTSSYEQYF
TGTGCCAGCAGCAAAGACAGGACCAGCTCCTACGAGCAGTACTTC
>TRBV16|-|TRBJ2-1|-
CASSQQLPGVKNEQFF
TGTGCCAGCAGCCAACAACTCCCTGGAGTGAAAAATGAGCAGTTCTTC
>TRBV7-8|-|TRBJ2-2|-
CASSLVSISGELFF
TGTGCCAGCAGCTTAGTATCGATTTCCGGGGAGCTGTTTTTT
>TRBV7-8|-|TRBJ1-5|-
CASSLVGNQPQHF
TGTGCCAGCAGCTTAGTAGGGAATCAGCCCCAGCATTTT
>TRBV7-2|-|TRBJ2-5|TRBD2
CASCPIAGGSGETQYF
TGTGCCAGCTGCCCTATAGCGGGAGGCTCTGGGGAGACCCAGTACTTC
>TRBV11-2|-|TRBJ1-1|-
CASSPRRISEGMNTEAFF
TGTGCCAGCAGCCCCCGGAGGATATCAGAGGGGATGAACACTGAAGCTTTCTTT
>TRBV10-3|-|TRBJ1-1|-
CAISQGTNTEAFF
TGTGCCATCAGTCAGGGGACAAACACTGAAGCTTTCTTT
>TRBV29-1|-|TRBJ1-2|-
CSVGGAGRVYTF
TGCAGCGTCGGGGGGGCAGGGAGAGTTTACACCTTC
>TRBV27|-|TRBJ1-1|TRBD1
CASSLGQGRTEAFF
TGTGCCAGCAGTTTAGGACAGGGACGCACTGAAGCTTTCTTT
>TRBV19|-|TRBJ2-2|TRBD2
CASSKTSGGFTGELFF
TGTGCCAGTAGTAAAACTAGCGGGGGGTTTACCGGGGAGCTGTTTTTT
>TRBV30|few|TRBJ1-2|-
CAWIEGNYGYTF
TGTGCCTGGATCGAGGGTAACTATGGCTACACCTTC
>TRBV11-3|few|TRBJ1-2|-
CASSLDLQAPGWGYGYTF
TGTGCCAGCAGCTTAGATTTACAGGCCCCGGGTTGGGGCTATGGCTACACCTTC
>TRBV30|-|TRBJ1-3|-
CAWSAGEGLYGNTIYF
TGTGCCTGGAGTGCCGGCGAGGGTCTCTACGGAAACACCATATATTTT
>TRBV27|-|TRBJ1-2|-
CASSQNRVTGGYTF
TGTGCCAGCAGTCAGAACAGGGTCACGGGAGGCTACACCTTC